These 29 T cell receptor beta chains came from one sample sequenced in a study of blood T cell repertoires in COVID-19. Only in-frame clones appear in the TCRdb table, and some are missing; sequencing was by immunoSEQ multiplex PCR. The sample has 250,000 to 300,000 clones; less than 90% are singletons. The sequencing sample was made of peripheral blood. The receptors shown here come from a man in his 60s with acute or convalescent COVID-19.

CDR3 sequence: CASSQGLSGRTDTQYF. The DNA for the CDR3 is TGTGCCAGCAGCCAAGGATTGAGCGGACGCACAGATACGCAGTATTTT. This chain connects TRBV4-2 to TRBJ2-3; D might be TRBD2 (5 bases). The CDR3 has 16 residues. V was clipped by 1 base and J by 1 base, with 12 bases between them. Germline V CDR1 and CDR2: LGHNA, YNFKEQ.

The chain has TRBV2 and TRBJ2-4; D remains unclear. This CDR3 comprises 12 residues. V lost 0 bases, J lost 8 bases, and 5 bases lay in between. Per germline, CDR1 SNHLY and CDR2 FYNNEI. The CDR3 DNA is TGTGCCAGCAGTGAAGCCTTCTACATTCAGTACTTC. It yields the protein CASSEAFYIQYF.

This chain connects TRBV7-9 to TRBJ1-5; D perhaps matches TRBD1 (5 bases). CDR3 length equals 13 residues. Germline loops: CDR1 SEHNR, CDR2 FQNEAQ (reference sequence). Between the trimmed V and J ends, which lost 1 base and 5 bases, there was a span of 6 bases. CDR3 amino acids: CASSLGGDQPQHF. The CDR3, as DNA: TGTGCCAGCAGCTTAGGGGGCGATCAGCCCCAGCATTTT.

A note on this clone: The same CDR3 is also encoded by other DNA sequences in this sample. The chain has TRBV18 and TRBJ1-5; TRBD1 is a possible D gene (6 bases). The V end was cut by 2 bases, the J end by 3 bases, with 8 bases between. The CDR3 extends over 14 amino acids. Germline values: CDR1 KGHSH, CDR2 LQKENI. The CDR3, as DNA: TGTGCCAGCTCACCAAGACAGGACAATCAGCCCCAGCATTTT. It specifies CASSPRQDNQPQHF.

The chain is built from TRBV19 and TRBJ2-3; perhaps TRBD2 as D (6 bases). The CDR3 length is 16 residues. Germline V gives CDR1 LNHDA, CDR2 SQIVND (reference sequence). Trimming cost V 4 bases and J 0 bases, with 14 bases left between them. CDR3: CASSNIADSSTDTQYF. In DNA, the CDR3 is TGTGCCAGTAGTAATATAGCGGATTCTAGCACAGATACGCAGTATTTT.

The V call is TRBV29-1, the J call TRBJ2-1, with a weak D call TRBD2 (5 bases). The CDR3 covers 12 residues. V was pared by 4 bases and J by 7 bases, with 11 bases between. Germline CDR1 reads SQVTM; CDR2 reads ANQGSEA. CDR3 DNA: TGCAGCGTTGTGATGACGGGGAATGAGCAGTTCTTC. This gives the protein CSVVMTGNEQFF.

V is TRBV18 and J is TRBJ2-4; weak D call: TRBD1 (5 bases). The CDR3 is made up of 14 amino acids. Germline V CDR1 and CDR2: KGHSH, LQKENI. V was shortened by 4 bases and J by 9 bases, with 16 bases between the two germline ends. This chain's CDR3 is CASSLQGALSIQYF. CDR3 bases: TGTGCCAGCTCACTCCAGGGCGCGCTTAGCATTCAGTACTTC.

This clone occurred once. The J gene is TRBJ1-1, the V gene TRBV2; D remains unclear. Deletions cut 2 bases from V and 4 bases from J, with 20 bases between. The CDR3 runs 17 residues. The V gene's germline CDR1 is SNHLY and CDR2 FYNNEI. CDR3 residues: CASSERGGSARTTEAFF. In DNA, the CDR3 is TGTGCCAGCAGTGAACGGGGTGGTTCGGCAAGGACCACTGAAGCTTTCTTT.

The chain recombines TRBV6-2 or TRBV6-3 with TRBJ1-1; TRBD1 matches at 7 bases. With 6 bases clipped from V and 4 bases from J, the junction kept 8 bases outside the gene matches. The CDR3 is 14 residues long. Germline CDR1 and CDR2: MNHEY and SVGEGT. The CDR3 DNA reads as TGTGCCAGCAGCGATGACAGGGTGGGCACTGAAGCTTTCTTT. Amino acid sequence: CASSDDRVGTEAFF.

The V gene is TRBV7-9, the J gene TRBJ2-3; D gene ambiguous. The CDR3 runs 14 residues. V was pared by 3 bases and J by 2 bases, with 9 bases between. Germline V lookup: CDR1 SEHNR, CDR2 FQNEAQ (reference sequence). Written as DNA, the CDR3 is TGTGCCAGCAGCTTGGAGTTCCTCACAGATACGCAGTATTTT. Amino acids: CASSLEFLTDTQYF. The whole variable domain, filled in from reference TRBV7-9 and TRBJ2-3, reads DTGVSQNPRHKITKRGQNVTFRCDPISEHNRLYWYRQTLGQGPEFLTYFQNEAQLEKSRLLSDRFSAERPKGSFSTLEIQRTEQGDSAMYLCASSLEFLTDTQYFGPGTRLTVL.

In DNA, the CDR3 is TGTGCCAGCAGTACCCGGACAGGCTTGGTTGAAAAACTGTTTTTT. Amino acids: CASSTRTGLVEKLFF. The J gene is TRBJ1-4, the V gene TRBV28; 7 bases match TRBD1. Germline CDR1 MDHEN, CDR2 SYDVKM. The CDR3 extends over 15 amino acids. Trimming took 5 bases from V and 7 from J; bases not matched to a gene: 10.

This chain joins TRBV13 and TRBJ2-3, with TRBD2 matching 10 bases. CDR3 length equals 14 residues. Germline V lookup: CDR1 PRHDT, CDR2 FYEKMQ (reference sequence). The V gene end was trimmed by 8 bases and the J gene end by 2 bases; junction bases not matched to a gene: 4. CDR3 sequence reads: CASGAGGSTDTQYF. The CDR3 DNA sequence: TGTGCCAGCGGAGCGGGAGGGTCCACAGATACGCAGTATTTT.

This chain connects TRBV19 to TRBJ1-1, with 8 bases aligning to TRBD1. The CDR3 sequence is 16 residues long. Losses at the gene ends were 6 bases for V and 4 bases for J; bases not matched to a gene: 13. Per germline, CDR1 LNHDA and CDR2 SQIVND (reference sequence). The CDR3 nucleotides read TGTGCCAGTAGGGACAGGGATTATCGTGGTGGCACTGAAGCTTTCTTT. Residues: CASRDRDYRGGTEAFF.

The sample holds one count of this clone. The CDR3 DNA follows: TGTGCCAGCAGCCTCTCGCGGGGGGGCCCTAATGAAAAACTGTTTTTT. Its protein is CASSLSRGGPNEKLFF. The chain combines TRBV3-1 (or the pseudogene TRBV3-2) with TRBJ1-4; the D gene is possibly TRBD1 (6 bases). The CDR3 is 16 amino acids. Between the trimmed V and J ends, which lost 4 bases and 3 bases, there was a span of 15 bases. CDR1 LGHDT and CDR2 YNNKEL come from the germline V gene (reference sequence).

The chain joins TRBV10-3 to TRBJ2-5, with 13 bases identical to TRBD2. V was pared by 4 bases and J by 1 base, with 9 bases of the junction left unmatched. This CDR3 is built from 18 residues. Germline V CDR1 and CDR2: ENHRY, SYGVKD. Here the CDR3 reads CAISGGPGLAGLQETQYF. Here the CDR3 DNA reads TGTGCCATCAGTGGCGGCCCGGGACTAGCGGGACTCCAAGAGACCCAGTACTTC.

This chain uses TRBV9 with TRBJ2-7; TRBD1 aligns across 11 bases. The CDR3 covers 16 residues. Germline V gene data show CDR1 as SGDLS and CDR2 as YYNGEE. Trimming took 3 bases from V and 1 from J; bases not matched to a gene: 6. The CDR3 region has the DNA TGTGCCAGCAGCGGAGCCGGGACAGGGGGTTCCTACGAGCAGTACTTC. Translating it yields CASSGAGTGGSYEQYF.

The chain is built from TRBV6-5 and TRBJ1-1; TRBD1 agrees at 7 bases. Per the germline V gene, CDR1 is MNHEY and CDR2 is SVGAGI. J gave up 5 bases and V 7 bases, and 10 bases lay outside the gene matches. This CDR3 contains 14 residues. CDR3 nucleotide sequence: TGTGCCAGCACCAACGCAGTGACAGGGACTGAAGCTTTCTTT. It translates to CASTNAVTGTEAFF.

The rearrangement joins TRBV5-1 to TRBJ2-5, with a tentative D call TRBD2 (6 bases). CDR1 and CDR2 from the germline V gene are SGHRS and YFSETQ. V lost 0 bases and J 4 bases, leaving 13 bases between the germline ends. The CDR3 covers 15 residues. CDR3 sequence: CASSLAGTGTETQYF. Written as DNA, the CDR3 is TGCGCCAGCAGCTTGGCAGGGACTGGAACAGAGACCCAGTACTTC.

The chain has TRBV5-4 and TRBJ2-2; D is unclear. Trimming stripped 1 base from V and 6 bases from J, with 7 bases between. The CDR3 runs to 13 residues. From germline, CDR1 is SGHNT and CDR2 YYREEE (reference sequence). The CDR3, as DNA: TGTGCCAGCAGCTTGCCCAGCGCCGGGGAGCTGTTTTTT. Protein product: CASSLPSAGELFF.

V and J are TRBV5-1 and TRBJ1-3; maybe TRBD1 (6 bases). The CDR3 runs 15 residues. In germline, CDR1 is SGHRS, CDR2 YFSETQ. The germline V and J ends were trimmed by 4 bases and 3 bases, with 14 bases remaining between them. CDR3 sequence reads: CASSLQGTSGNTIYF. CDR3 DNA: TGCGCCAGCAGCCTACAGGGAACAAGTGGAAACACCATATATTTT. Looking up the rest from reference TRBV5-1 and TRBJ1-3 gives the full variable domain: KAGVTQTPRYLIKTRGQQVTLSCSPISGHRSVSWYQQTPGQGLQFLFEYFSETQRNKGNFPGRFSGRQFSNSRSEMNVSTLELGDSALYLCASSLQGTSGNTIYFGEGSWLTVV.

V usage is TRBV29-1 and J usage is TRBJ1-2, with D unclear. V lost 6 bases and J 3 bases, leaving 17 bases between the germline ends. CDR3 size: 14 residues. The germline V gene encodes CDR1 SQVTM and CDR2 ANQGSEA. The CDR3 protein is CSVRPAGADYGYTF. The CDR3 DNA follows: TGCAGCGTCCGGCCCGCGGGCGCAGACTATGGCTACACCTTC.

The chain combines TRBV11-2 with TRBJ2-5, with D possibly matching TRBD2 (6 bases). With 3 bases removed from V and 4 bases from J, the gap between germline ends came to 9 bases. From germline, CDR1 is SGHAT and CDR2 FQNNGV. CDR3 length: 13 residues. The chain's CDR3 is CASSFGAGETQYF. DNA of the CDR3: TGTGCCAGCAGCTTTGGAGCGGGAGAGACCCAGTACTTC.

CDR3 loop: CASSPLGQYNSPLHF. The CDR3 DNA reads as TGTGCCAGTAGTCCGCTCGGACAGTATAATTCACCCCTCCACTTT. The genes are TRBV19 and TRBJ1-6, with a weak D call TRBD1 (6 bases). The CDR3 loop spans 15 amino acids. Between the trimmed V and J ends, which lost 5 bases and 4 bases, there was a span of 12 bases. CDR1 and CDR2 (germline): LNHDA, SQIVND (reference sequence).

The chain links TRBV27 to TRBJ1-6, with unresolved D. V was cut by 0 bases and J by 7 bases, with 13 bases left in between. The CDR3 is 16 residues long. Per germline, CDR1 MNHEY and CDR2 SMNVEV (reference sequence). This chain's CDR3 is CASSLSITFLNSPLHF. DNA of the CDR3: TGTGCCAGCAGTTTATCGATAACGTTCCTAAATTCACCCCTCCACTTT.

This chain links TRBV6-5 with TRBJ1-4; no firm D call. This CDR3 region has 16 residues. From germline, CDR1 is MNHEY and CDR2 SVGAGI. Trimming shortened V by 0 bases and J by 0 bases, and 8 bases separated the two germline ends. As DNA, the CDR3 is TGTGCCAGCAGTTACTCGGCAGTTGCAACTAATGAAAAACTGTTTTTT. It specifies CASSYSAVATNEKLFF.

The V call is TRBV7-3, the J call TRBJ2-7, with TRBD2 identical over 7 bases. CDR3 length: 11 amino acids. After removal of 3 bases from V and 12 bases from J, the junction contained 5 bases not matched to a gene. Germline CDR1 reads SGHTA; CDR2 reads FQGTGA. The CDR3 DNA sequence: TGTGCCAGCAGCTTGCGGGAGTCCCTGTACTTC. Translating gives CASSLRESLYF.

V gene TRBV10-1 combines with J gene TRBJ2-1, with D unresolved. There are 14 residues in the CDR3. The germline V and J ends were trimmed by 7 bases and 2 bases, with 12 bases remaining between them. CDR1 and CDR2 from the germline V gene are WNHNN and SYGVQD (reference sequence). CDR3 nucleotide sequence: TGCGCCAGCATTTGGCCTCGCACCTACAATGAGCAGTTCTTC. It yields the protein CASIWPRTYNEQFF.

The chain employs TRBV5-1 and TRBJ2-3; TRBD2 agrees at 16 bases. The CDR3 has 17 amino acids. From germline, CDR1 is SGHRS and CDR2 YFSETQ. J lost 7 bases, V lost 7 bases, and 12 bases had no gene match. CDR3 protein: CASSTGTSGGALYTQYF. CDR3 sequence (DNA): TGCGCCAGCTCCACGGGGACTAGCGGGGGGGCGCTATATACGCAGTATTTT.

V and J are TRBV7-6 and TRBJ1-5; no firm D call. Germline loops: CDR1 SGHVS, CDR2 FNYEAQ. The CDR3 loop spans 15 amino acids. The ends were cut back, 2 bases at V and 4 bases at J, with 12 bases in the middle. CDR3 DNA sequence: TGTGCCAGCAGCTTAAGCCCCGCGGGAAATCAGCCCCAGCATTTT. It encodes CASSLSPAGNQPQHF.